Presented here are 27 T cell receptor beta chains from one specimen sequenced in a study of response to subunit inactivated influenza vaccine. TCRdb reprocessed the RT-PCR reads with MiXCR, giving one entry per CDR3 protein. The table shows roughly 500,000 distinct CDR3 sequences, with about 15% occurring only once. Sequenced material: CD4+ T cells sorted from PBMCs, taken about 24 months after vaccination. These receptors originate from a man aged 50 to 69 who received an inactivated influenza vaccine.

The CDR3 region has the DNA TGTGCCAGCAGTAAGACTAGCGGGAGCTTGTACAATGAGCAGTTCTTC. Translating gives CASSKTSGSLYNEQFF. The J gene is TRBJ2-1, the V gene TRBV6-1, with 12 bases fitting TRBD2. This CDR3 contains 16 residues. Germline V lookup: CDR1 MNHNS, CDR2 SASEGT. With V trimmed by 5 bases and J by 4 bases, 6 bases remained unmatched.

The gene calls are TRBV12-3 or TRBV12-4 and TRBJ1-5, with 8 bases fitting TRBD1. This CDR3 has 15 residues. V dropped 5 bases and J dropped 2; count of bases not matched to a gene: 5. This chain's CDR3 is CASSPIQGGNQPQHF. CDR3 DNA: TGTGCCAGCAGTCCAATACAGGGGGGCAATCAGCCCCAGCATTTT.

This CDR3 reads CASTPGLAYNEQFF. The CDR3 bases are TGTGCCAGCACCCCGGGACTAGCGTACAATGAGCAGTTCTTC. This sequence joins TRBV11-2 and TRBJ2-1, with TRBD2 identical over 10 bases. The junction had 4 bases not matched to a gene; V was cut back by 7 bases and J by 4 bases. From germline, CDR1 is SGHAT and CDR2 FQNNGV. This CDR3 contains 14 residues. The entire variable domain, with the rest obtained from reference TRBV11-2 and TRBJ2-1, is as follows: EAGVAQSPRYKIIEKRQSVAFWCNPISGHATLYWYQQILGQGPKLLIQFQNNGVVDDSQLPKDRFSAERLKGVDSTLKIQPAKLEDSAVYLCASTPGLAYNEQFFGPGTRLTVL.

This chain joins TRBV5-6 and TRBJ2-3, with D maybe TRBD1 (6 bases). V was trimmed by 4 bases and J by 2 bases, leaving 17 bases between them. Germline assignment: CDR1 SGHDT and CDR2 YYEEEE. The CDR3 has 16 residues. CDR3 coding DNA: TGTGCCAGCAGCAGCCTGGGACAAAAATTCACAGATACGCAGTATTTT. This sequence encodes CASSSLGQKFTDTQYF.

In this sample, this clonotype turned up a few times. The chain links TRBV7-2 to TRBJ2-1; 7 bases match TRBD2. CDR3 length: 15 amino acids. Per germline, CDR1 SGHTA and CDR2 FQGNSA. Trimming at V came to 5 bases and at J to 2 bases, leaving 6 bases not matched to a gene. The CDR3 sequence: CASSPDGGTYNEQFF. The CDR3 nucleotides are TGTGCCAGCAGCCCAGACGGGGGGACCTACAATGAGCAGTTCTTC.

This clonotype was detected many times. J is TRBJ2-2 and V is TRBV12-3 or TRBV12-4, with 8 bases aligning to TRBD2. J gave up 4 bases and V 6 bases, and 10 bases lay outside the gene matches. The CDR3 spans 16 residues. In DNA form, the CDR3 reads TGTGCCAGCAGCCGAGACGCTAGCGGGCCCACCGGGGAGCTGTTTTTT. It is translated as CASSRDASGPTGELFF.

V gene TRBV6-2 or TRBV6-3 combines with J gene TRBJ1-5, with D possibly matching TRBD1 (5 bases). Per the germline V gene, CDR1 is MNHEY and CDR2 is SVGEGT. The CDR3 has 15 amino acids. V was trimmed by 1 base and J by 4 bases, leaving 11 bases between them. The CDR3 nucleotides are TGTGCCAGCAGTTACTACAGGTCAATAAATCAGCCCCAGCATTTT. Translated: CASSYYRSINQPQHF.

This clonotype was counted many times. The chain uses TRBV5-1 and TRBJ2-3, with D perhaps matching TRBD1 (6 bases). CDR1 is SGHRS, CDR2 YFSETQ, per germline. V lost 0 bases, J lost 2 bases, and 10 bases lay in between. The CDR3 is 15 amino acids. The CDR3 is CASSLGDMTTDTQYF. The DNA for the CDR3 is TGCGCCAGCAGCTTGGGGGACATGACCACAGATACGCAGTATTTT.

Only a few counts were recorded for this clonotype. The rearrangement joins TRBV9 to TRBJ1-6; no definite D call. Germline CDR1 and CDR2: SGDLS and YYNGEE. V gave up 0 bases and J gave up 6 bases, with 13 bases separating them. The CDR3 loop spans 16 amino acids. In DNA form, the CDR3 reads TGTGCCAGCAGCGTAGGGACCGACCCTAGTAATTCACCCCTCCACTTT. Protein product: CASSVGTDPSNSPLHF.

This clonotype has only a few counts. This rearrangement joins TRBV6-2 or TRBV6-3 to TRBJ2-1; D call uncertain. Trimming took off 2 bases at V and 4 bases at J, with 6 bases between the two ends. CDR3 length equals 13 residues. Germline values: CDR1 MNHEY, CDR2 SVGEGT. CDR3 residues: CASSYSGYNEQFF. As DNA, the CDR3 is TGTGCCAGCAGTTACAGTGGATACAATGAGCAGTTCTTC.

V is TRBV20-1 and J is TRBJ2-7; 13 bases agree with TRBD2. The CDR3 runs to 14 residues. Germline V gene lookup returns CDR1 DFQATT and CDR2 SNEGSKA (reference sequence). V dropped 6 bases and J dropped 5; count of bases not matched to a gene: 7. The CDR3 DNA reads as TGCAGTGCGATGGGGGGACTAGCGGGAAACGAGCAGTACTTC. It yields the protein CSAMGGLAGNEQYF.

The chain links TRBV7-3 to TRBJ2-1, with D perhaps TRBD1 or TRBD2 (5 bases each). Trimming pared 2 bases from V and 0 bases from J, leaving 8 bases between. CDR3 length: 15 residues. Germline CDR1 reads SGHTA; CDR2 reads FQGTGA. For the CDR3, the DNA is TGTGCCAGCAGCTTATTAGGGACCTCCTACAATGAGCAGTTCTTC. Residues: CASSLLGTSYNEQFF.

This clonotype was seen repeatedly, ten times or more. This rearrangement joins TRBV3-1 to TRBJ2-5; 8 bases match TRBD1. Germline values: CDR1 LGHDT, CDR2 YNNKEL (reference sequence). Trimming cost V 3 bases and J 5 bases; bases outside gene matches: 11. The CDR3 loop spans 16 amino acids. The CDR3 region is CASSQKNSNRGETQYF. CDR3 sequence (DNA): TGTGCCAGCAGCCAGAAGAACTCTAACAGGGGGGAGACCCAGTACTTC.

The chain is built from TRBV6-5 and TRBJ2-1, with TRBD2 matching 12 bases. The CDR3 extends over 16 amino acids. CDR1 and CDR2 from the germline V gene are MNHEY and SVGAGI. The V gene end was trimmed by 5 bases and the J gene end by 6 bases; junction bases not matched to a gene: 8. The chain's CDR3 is CASSLSTSGSRNEQFF. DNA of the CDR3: TGTGCCAGCAGTCTATCGACTAGCGGGAGCCGCAATGAGCAGTTCTTC.

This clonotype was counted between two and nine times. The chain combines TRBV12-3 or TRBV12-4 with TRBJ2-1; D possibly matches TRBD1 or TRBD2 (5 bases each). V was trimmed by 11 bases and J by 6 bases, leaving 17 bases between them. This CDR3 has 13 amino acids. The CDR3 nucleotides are TGTGCCGGATCCCTCGGGGCCCTCAATGAGCAGTTCTTC. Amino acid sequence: CAGSLGALNEQFF.

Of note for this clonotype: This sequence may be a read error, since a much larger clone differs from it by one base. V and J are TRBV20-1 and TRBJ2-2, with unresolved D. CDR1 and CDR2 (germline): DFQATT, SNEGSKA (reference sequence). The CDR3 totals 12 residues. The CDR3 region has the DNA TGCAGAGCTAGAGCCCGGCGCGGGGAGCTGTTTTTT. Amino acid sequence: CRARARRGELFF.

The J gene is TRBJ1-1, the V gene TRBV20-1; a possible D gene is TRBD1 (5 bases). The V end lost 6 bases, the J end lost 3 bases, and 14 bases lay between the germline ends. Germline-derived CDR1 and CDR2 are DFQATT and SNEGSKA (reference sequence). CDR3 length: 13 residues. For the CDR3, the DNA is TGCAGTGCCCCCGGAGGGACCGACACTGAAGCTTTCTTT. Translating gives CSAPGGTDTEAFF.

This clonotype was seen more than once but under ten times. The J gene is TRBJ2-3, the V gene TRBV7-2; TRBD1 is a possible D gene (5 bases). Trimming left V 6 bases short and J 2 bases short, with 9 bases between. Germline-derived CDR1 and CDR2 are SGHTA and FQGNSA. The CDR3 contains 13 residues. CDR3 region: CASSRQFTDTQYF. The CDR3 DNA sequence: TGTGCCAGCAGTAGACAGTTCACAGATACGCAGTATTTT. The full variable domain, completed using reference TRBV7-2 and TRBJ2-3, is GAGVSQSPSNKVTEKGKDVELRCDPISGHTALYWYRQSLGQGLEFLIYFQGNSAPDKSGLPSDRFSAERTGGSVSTLTIQRTQQEDSAVYLCASSRQFTDTQYFGPGTRLTVL.

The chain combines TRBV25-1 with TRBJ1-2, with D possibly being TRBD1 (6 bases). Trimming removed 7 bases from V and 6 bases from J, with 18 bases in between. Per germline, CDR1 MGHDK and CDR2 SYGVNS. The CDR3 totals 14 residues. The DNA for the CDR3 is TGTGCCAGCACCCGAGCCGGCGCAGGGGATGGCTACACCTTC. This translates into CASTRAGAGDGYTF.

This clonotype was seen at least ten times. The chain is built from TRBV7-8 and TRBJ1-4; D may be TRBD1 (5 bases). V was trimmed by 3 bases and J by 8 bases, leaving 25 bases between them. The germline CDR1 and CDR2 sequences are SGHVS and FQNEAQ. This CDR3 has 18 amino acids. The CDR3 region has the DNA TGTGCCAGCAGCTTCCAGCATCAGGGTGCAGGGAGGAGGGAAAAACTGTTTTTT. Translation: CASSFQHQGAGRREKLFF.

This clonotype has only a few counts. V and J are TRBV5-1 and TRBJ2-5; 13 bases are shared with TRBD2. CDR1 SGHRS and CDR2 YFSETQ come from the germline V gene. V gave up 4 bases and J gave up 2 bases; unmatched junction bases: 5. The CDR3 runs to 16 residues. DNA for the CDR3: TGCGCCAGCAGCACCGGACTAGCGGGGGAACAAGAGACCCAGTACTTC. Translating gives CASSTGLAGEQETQYF. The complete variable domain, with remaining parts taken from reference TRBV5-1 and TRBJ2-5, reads KAGVTQTPRYLIKTRGQQVTLSCSPISGHRSVSWYQQTPGQGLQFLFEYFSETQRNKGNFPGRFSGRQFSNSRSEMNVSTLELGDSALYLCASSTGLAGEQETQYFGPGTRLLVL.

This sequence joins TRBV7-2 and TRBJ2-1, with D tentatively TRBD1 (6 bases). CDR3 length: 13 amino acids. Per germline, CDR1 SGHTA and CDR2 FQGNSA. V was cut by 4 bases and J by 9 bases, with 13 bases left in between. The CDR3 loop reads CASSSQGKGEQFF. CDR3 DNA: TGTGCCAGCAGCTCACAGGGTAAGGGTGAGCAGTTCTTC.

CDR3 loop: CASSSSRDTQYF. CDR3 DNA sequence: TGTGCCAGCAGCTCAAGTAGGGATACGCAGTATTTT. The chain combines TRBV5-6 with TRBJ2-3; D is unclear. Germline loops: CDR1 SGHDT, CDR2 YYEEEE. Trimming took 3 bases from V and 6 from J, leaving 8 bases between them. The CDR3 loop spans 12 amino acids.

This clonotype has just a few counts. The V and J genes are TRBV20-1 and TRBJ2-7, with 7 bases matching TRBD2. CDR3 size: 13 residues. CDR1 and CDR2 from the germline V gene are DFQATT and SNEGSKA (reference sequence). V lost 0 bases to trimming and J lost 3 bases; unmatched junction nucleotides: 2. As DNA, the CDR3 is TGCAGTGCTAGAGAAGGGACTAACTACGAGCAGTACTTC. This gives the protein CSAREGTNYEQYF.

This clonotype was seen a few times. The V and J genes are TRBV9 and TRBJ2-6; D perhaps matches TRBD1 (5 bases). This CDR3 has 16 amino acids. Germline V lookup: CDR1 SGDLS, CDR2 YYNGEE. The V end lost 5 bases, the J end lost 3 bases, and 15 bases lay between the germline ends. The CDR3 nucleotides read TGTGCCAGCAGTACTGACAGCTATCTTGGGGCCAACGTCCTGACTTTC. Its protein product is CASSTDSYLGANVLTF.

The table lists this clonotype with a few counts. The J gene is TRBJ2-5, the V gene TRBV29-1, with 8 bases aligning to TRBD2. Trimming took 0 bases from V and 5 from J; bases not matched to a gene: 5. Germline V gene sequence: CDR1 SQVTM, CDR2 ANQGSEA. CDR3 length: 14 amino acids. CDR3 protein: CSVEDSGKVETQYF. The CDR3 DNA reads TGCAGCGTTGAAGATAGCGGGAAAGTGGAGACCCAGTACTTC.

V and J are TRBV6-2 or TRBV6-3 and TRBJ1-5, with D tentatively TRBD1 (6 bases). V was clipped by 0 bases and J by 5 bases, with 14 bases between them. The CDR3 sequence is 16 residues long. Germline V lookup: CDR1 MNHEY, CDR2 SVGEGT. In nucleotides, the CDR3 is TGTGCCAGCAGTTACTCGACTCCGGGGGCGGATCAGCCCCAGCATTTT. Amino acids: CASSYSTPGADQPQHF.